One sample yielded the 27 T cell receptor beta chains listed below, sequenced in a study of CD8 T cells in ankylosing spondylitis (dated by TCRdb to 2016 to 2017). No cognate antigen is known for these TCRs. Study-level results and caveats: Blood from ankylosing spondylitis patients appeared to be characterized by a TCR beta motif composed of under 10 highly homologous amino acid variants.

Library method: 5' RACE. The sample was run on an Illumina HiSeq 2500. TCRdb redid the processing of the public reads, applying fastp at Q25 and MiXCR, and retained in-frame beta chains. Rows are unified per CDR3 protein, each entry keeping the most common DNA and genes. Present in this sample are just under 550,000 distinct CDR3 sequences, about 13% of which were seen just once. The biggest ten clones account for nearly 7% of the sample. The sequencing input was blood, either unsorted or a sorted T cell fraction (not recorded which). The origin of the receptors is a male donor with ankylosing spondylitis.

The table lists this clonotype with a few counts. This chain joins TRBV7-8 and TRBJ2-7, with 7 bases lining up with TRBD2. Germline CDR1 SGHVS, CDR2 FQNEAQ. Trimming cost V 1 base and J 0 bases; bases outside gene matches: 6. The CDR3 extends over 16 amino acids. Here the CDR3 DNA reads TGTGCCAGCAGCTTAGTAGGCGGGAGTATCTCCTACGAGCAGTACGTC. Its translation: CASSLVGGSISYEQYV.

CDR3 loop: CASSPPTDRDGELFF. DNA for the CDR3: TGTGCCAGCTCACCACCTACCGACAGGGACGGGGAGCTGTTTTTT. This rearrangement joins TRBV18 to TRBJ2-2; 7 bases match TRBD1. The CDR3 sequence is 15 residues long. Trimming took 0 bases from V and 7 from J; bases not matched to a gene: 5. CDR1 is KGHSH, CDR2 LQKENI, per germline.

This chain uses TRBV5-1 with TRBJ2-5; D is undetermined. Trimming removed 6 bases from V and 2 bases from J, with 17 bases in between. The CDR3 contains 15 residues. Germline CDR1 SGHRS, CDR2 YFSETQ. Here the CDR3 DNA reads TGCGCCAGCACGCGGACCGACGCGACTCAAGAGACCCAGTACTTC. The encoded protein is CASTRTDATQETQYF.

This rearrangement joins TRBV5-1 to TRBJ2-3, with D perhaps TRBD1 (5 bases). V lost 0 bases and J lost 2, with 13 bases in between. Germline CDR1 and CDR2: SGHRS and YFSETQ. The CDR3 consists of 16 residues. The CDR3 region has the DNA TGCGCCAGCAGCTTGGAGGGCCGGACACACACAGATACGCAGTATTTT. As protein: CASSLEGRTHTDTQYF. Based on the CDR3 plus reference TRBV5-1 and TRBJ2-3, the full variable domain is KAGVTQTPRYLIKTRGQQVTLSCSPISGHRSVSWYQQTPGQGLQFLFEYFSETQRNKGNFPGRFSGRQFSNSRSEMNVSTLELGDSALYLCASSLEGRTHTDTQYFGPGTRLTVL.

This clonotype has a count of ten or more. The chain joins TRBV2 to TRBJ1-4; 11 bases are a match to TRBD1. Germline V gives CDR1 SNHLY, CDR2 FYNNEI. With V trimmed by 5 bases and J by 6 bases, 2 bases remained unmatched. The CDR3 length is 14 residues. The CDR3 reads CASSWTGGDEKLFF. As DNA, the CDR3 is TGTGCCAGCAGTTGGACAGGGGGCGATGAAAAACTGTTTTTT.

Here the CDR3 DNA reads TGTGCCAGCAGCTTAGGGGGACAGGTGAATCAGCCCCAGCATTTT. Protein product: CASSLGGQVNQPQHF. This sequence joins TRBV7-2 and TRBJ1-5, with 8 bases that match TRBD1. CDR1 and CDR2 (germline): SGHTA, FQGNSA. The ends lost 1 base at V and 4 bases at J; junction bases unmatched: 3. This CDR3 has 15 residues.

The rearrangement links TRBV3-1 to TRBJ1-1; D remains unclear. Trimming pared 1 base from V and 0 bases from J, leaving 9 bases between. Looked up from germline, CDR1 is LGHDT and CDR2 is YNNKEL (reference sequence). The length of the CDR3 is 15 residues. The CDR3 bases are TGTGCCAGCAGCCAAGTAACAGCGATGAACACTGAAGCTTTCTTT. This encodes CASSQVTAMNTEAFF.

This rearrangement joins TRBV6-1 to TRBJ2-3; D is undetermined. From germline, CDR1 is MNHNS and CDR2 SASEGT. V dropped 3 bases and J dropped 2 bases, with 12 bases sitting between them. The CDR3 runs to 15 residues. The CDR3 region is CASSDPPRPTDTQYF. The CDR3 DNA reads TGTGCCAGCAGTGATCCTCCCAGGCCCACAGATACGCAGTATTTT.

This clonotype turned up a few times. The chain couples TRBV20-1 to TRBJ1-1; D uncertain. The CDR3 totals 13 residues. Between the trimmed V and J ends, which lost 6 bases and 1 base, there was a span of 12 bases. Germline V gene sequence: CDR1 DFQATT, CDR2 SNEGSKA (reference sequence). As DNA, the CDR3 is TGCAGTGCACCGAGGAGAGGGAACACTGAAGCTTTCTTT. It translates to CSAPRRGNTEAFF.

In regard to this clonotype: One end of the junction is discordant with germline, which a read error may explain. This chain connects TRBV12-3 or TRBV12-4 to TRBJ2-1, with a weak D call TRBD1 (5 bases). The CDR3 loop spans 15 amino acids. CDR3 in amino acids: CASSLAGAYRNELFF. The CDR3 nucleotides read TGTGCCAGCAGTTTAGCAGGGGCGTATCGGAATGAGCTGTTCTTC.

This rearrangement joins TRBV20-1 to TRBJ1-2; no reliable D call. The germline gives CDR1 DFQATT, CDR2 SNEGSKA (reference sequence). With 6 bases removed from V and 4 bases from J, the gap between germline ends came to 18 bases. The CDR3 has 14 residues. Here the CDR3 reads CSAQIRRNSYGYTF. CDR3 sequence (DNA): TGCAGTGCCCAAATCCGTCGGAATAGCTATGGCTACACCTTC.

This clonotype was seen more than once but under ten times. The chain is built from TRBV29-1 and TRBJ2-7, with 9 bases identical to TRBD1. The CDR3 totals 21 residues. Germline assignment: CDR1 SQVTM and CDR2 ANQGSEA. V lost 7 bases to trimming and J lost 2 bases; unmatched junction nucleotides: 30. The CDR3 here is CSASEGHRDRVYRRDPYEQYV. The CDR3 region has the DNA TGCAGCGCCTCGGAAGGGCACCGGGACAGGGTGTACAGAAGGGATCCCTACGAGCAGTACGTC.

This clonotype occurred a few times. The chain links TRBV9 to TRBJ2-1; 8 bases map to TRBD2. The V gene end was trimmed by 0 bases and the J gene end by 6 bases; junction bases not matched to a gene: 5. The V gene's germline CDR1 is SGDLS and CDR2 YYNGEE. This CDR3 spans 15 amino acids. Written as DNA, the CDR3 is TGTGCCAGCAGCGTAGCGGGAGGGAGCTTCAATGAGCAGTTCTTC. Amino acid sequence: CASSVAGGSFNEQFF.

The sample holds many counts of this clonotype. The CDR3 spells CASSFGRDTQYF. CDR3 nucleotide sequence: TGTGCCAGCAGCTTCGGGCGAGATACGCAGTATTTT. The J gene is TRBJ2-3, the V gene TRBV7-2, with D unclear. The CDR3 is 12 amino acids. The germline V and J ends were trimmed by 3 bases and 5 bases, with 6 bases remaining between them. Germline V gene sequence: CDR1 SGHTA, CDR2 FQGNSA. The full variable domain, with the rest looked up from reference TRBV7-2 and TRBJ2-3, is GAGVSQSPSNKVTEKGKDVELRCDPISGHTALYWYRQSLGQGLEFLIYFQGNSAPDKSGLPSDRFSAERTGGSVSTLTIQRTQQEDSAVYLCASSFGRDTQYFGPGTRLTVL.

This clonotype has a count of ten or more. The chain has TRBV12-3 or TRBV12-4 and TRBJ2-7; a possible D gene is TRBD2 (6 bases). Trimming took off 0 bases at V and 8 bases at J, with 14 bases between the two ends. The CDR3 extends over 14 amino acids. CDR3 residues: CASSLAEWGRKQYF. The CDR3 bases are TGTGCCAGCAGTTTAGCAGAGTGGGGGAGGAAGCAGTACTTC.

This chain uses TRBV5-1 with TRBJ1-1; D gene uncertain. Germline CDR1 reads SGHRS; CDR2 reads YFSETQ. The CDR3 contains 13 residues. The V and J ends lost 0 bases and 10 bases respectively, with 13 bases between them. The CDR3 DNA sequence: TGCGCCAGCAGCTTGGAATGGTCCCTGGGAGCTTTCTTT. This codes for CASSLEWSLGAFF.

This clonotype was counted at least ten times. The chain carries TRBV4-2 and TRBJ2-7, with 14 bases aligning to TRBD2. Germline V lookup: CDR1 LGHNA, CDR2 YNFKEQ. V shed 4 bases and J 0 bases; nucleotides not matched to a gene: 11. The CDR3 consists of 19 residues. The CDR3 sequence: CASSPRGTSGSGSSYEQYF. DNA of the CDR3: TGTGCCAGCAGCCCGAGGGGGACTAGCGGGAGTGGAAGCTCCTACGAGCAGTACTTC.

Ten or more counts support this clonotype. The chain employs TRBV11-2 and TRBJ2-5; unclear D gene. V lost 6 bases, J lost 1 base, and 9 bases lay in between. Germline V gives CDR1 SGHAT, CDR2 FQNNGV. The CDR3 contains 13 residues. The CDR3 DNA reads TGTGCCAGCAGTTTCTCAGGCCAAGAGACCCAGTACTTC. This translates into CASSFSGQETQYF. The full variable domain, with the rest looked up from reference TRBV11-2 and TRBJ2-5, is EAGVAQSPRYKIIEKRQSVAFWCNPISGHATLYWYQQILGQGPKLLIQFQNNGVVDDSQLPKDRFSAERLKGVDSTLKIQPAKLEDSAVYLCASSFSGQETQYFGPGTRLLVL.

This clonotype was seen at least ten times. The chain carries TRBV6-1 and TRBJ1-1; D perhaps matches TRBD1 (6 bases). The CDR3 extends over 14 amino acids. V lost 7 bases, J lost 6 bases, and 18 bases lay in between. Germline loops: CDR1 MNHNS, CDR2 SASEGT. The CDR3 reads CASTGMQGYAEAFF. Written as DNA, the CDR3 is TGTGCCAGCACAGGCATGCAGGGGTACGCTGAAGCTTTCTTT.

This clonotype occurred a few times. The chain uses TRBV5-1 and TRBJ1-2; D perhaps matches TRBD1 (6 bases). V was shortened by 0 bases and J by 6 bases, with 12 bases between the two germline ends. This CDR3 has 14 residues. Germline V CDR1 and CDR2: SGHRS, YFSETQ. CDR3 amino acids: CASSLELAGDGYTF. In DNA, the CDR3 is TGCGCCAGCAGCTTGGAGTTGGCAGGGGATGGCTACACCTTC.

The chain has TRBV7-2 and TRBJ2-3; TRBD2 is a possible D gene (5 bases). This CDR3 region has 13 residues. Deletions cut 5 bases from V and 5 bases from J, with 11 bases between. Germline V lookup: CDR1 SGHTA, CDR2 FQGNSA. CDR3 in DNA: TGTGCCAGCAGCCCCTCCGGGGTAGATACGCAGTATTTT. Amino acid sequence: CASSPSGVDTQYF.

In this sample, this clonotype turned up a few times. The V call is TRBV7-8, the J call TRBJ2-1; D could derive from TRBD1 or TRBD2 (5 bases each). This CDR3 is built from 19 residues. V was pared by 1 base and J by 6 bases, with 25 bases between. CDR1 and CDR2 from the germline V gene are SGHVS and FQNEAQ. DNA of the CDR3: TGTGCCAGCAGCTTAGAACCGGGACCTCGAAAACCCCCTCCCAATGAGCAGTTCTTC. It codes for CASSLEPGPRKPPPNEQFF.

This clonotype was detected many times. The V and J genes are TRBV11-2 and TRBJ2-1; 7 nucleotides match TRBD2. The CDR3 runs to 13 residues. Unmatched junction bases numbered 6, after V lost 1 base and J lost 12 bases. Germline CDR1 SGHAT, CDR2 FQNNGV. This chain's CDR3 is CASSLGGSRRQFF. Written as DNA, the CDR3 is TGTGCCAGCAGCTTAGGCGGGAGTAGACGGCAGTTCTTC.

This clonotype was counted a few times. The chain links TRBV11-2 to TRBJ2-1; D possibly corresponds to TRBD2 (6 bases). Germline-derived CDR1 and CDR2 are SGHAT and FQNNGV. V was pared by 5 bases and J by 2 bases, with 22 bases between. The CDR3 is 18 residues long. The CDR3 coding sequence is TGTGCCAGCAGCGGACGGGGGACCCAAGGTCCCACCTACAATGAGCAGTTCTTC. This gives the protein CASSGRGTQGPTYNEQFF.

This clonotype has a handful of counts. The chain is built from TRBV20-1 and TRBJ2-1; 10 nucleotides match TRBD2. J gave up 9 bases and V 2 bases, and 1 base lay outside the gene matches. Looked up from germline, CDR1 is DFQATT and CDR2 is SNEGSKA (reference sequence). CDR3 length: 12 residues. The CDR3 region has the DNA TGCAGTGCTAGACCTAGCGGGAGTGAGCAGTTCTTC. Translation gives CSARPSGSEQFF.

Comment on this clonotype: One junction end disagrees with the germline gene, perhaps due to a read error. The rearrangement uses TRBV20-1 and TRBJ1-2; D remains ambiguous. This CDR3 region has 14 residues. The germline V gene has CDR1 DFQATT and CDR2 SNEGSKA (reference sequence). CDR3 residues: CSTRDVGGGYGYTF. Here the CDR3 DNA reads TGCAGTACTAGAGATGTCGGAGGCGGCTATGGCTACACCTTC.

In its sample, this clonotype was seen a few times. This rearrangement joins TRBV7-2 to TRBJ1-3; D is perhaps TRBD1 (6 bases). The V gene lost 6 bases and the J gene lost 4 bases, with 13 bases spanning the gap. The CDR3 has 14 amino acids. Germline CDR1 is SGHTA and CDR2 is FQGNSA. CDR3 DNA: TGTGCCAGCAGGCAGGGGACATACGGAAACACCATATATTTT. It specifies CASRQGTYGNTIYF.